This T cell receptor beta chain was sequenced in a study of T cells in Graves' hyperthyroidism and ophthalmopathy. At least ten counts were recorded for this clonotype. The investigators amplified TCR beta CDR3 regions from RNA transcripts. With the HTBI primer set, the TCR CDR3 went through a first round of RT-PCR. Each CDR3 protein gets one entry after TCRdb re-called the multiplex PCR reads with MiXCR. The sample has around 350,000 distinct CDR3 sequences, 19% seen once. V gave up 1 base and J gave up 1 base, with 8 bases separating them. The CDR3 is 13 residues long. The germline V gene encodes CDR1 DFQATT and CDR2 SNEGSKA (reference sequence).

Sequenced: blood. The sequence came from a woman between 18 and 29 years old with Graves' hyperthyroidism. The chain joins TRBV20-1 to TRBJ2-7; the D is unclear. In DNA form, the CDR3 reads TGCAGTGCTAGAGGTCTGGTTTCCTACGAGCAGTACTTC. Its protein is CSARGLVSYEQYF.